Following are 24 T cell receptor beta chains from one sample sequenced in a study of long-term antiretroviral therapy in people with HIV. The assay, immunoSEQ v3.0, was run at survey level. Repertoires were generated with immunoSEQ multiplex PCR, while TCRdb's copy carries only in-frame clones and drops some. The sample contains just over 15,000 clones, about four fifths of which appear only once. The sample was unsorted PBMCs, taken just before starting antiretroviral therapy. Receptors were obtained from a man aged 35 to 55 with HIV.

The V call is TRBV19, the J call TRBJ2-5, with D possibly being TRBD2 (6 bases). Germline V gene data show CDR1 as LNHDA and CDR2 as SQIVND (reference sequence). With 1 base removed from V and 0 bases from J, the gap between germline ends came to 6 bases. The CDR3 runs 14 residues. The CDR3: CASSIGTNQETQYF. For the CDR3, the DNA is TGTGCCAGTAGTATAGGGACTAACCAAGAGACCCAGTACTTC.

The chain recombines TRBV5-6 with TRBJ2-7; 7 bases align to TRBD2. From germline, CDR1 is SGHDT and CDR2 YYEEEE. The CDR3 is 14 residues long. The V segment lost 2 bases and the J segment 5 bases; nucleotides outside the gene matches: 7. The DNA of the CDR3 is TGTGCCAGCAGCTTCGGACTAGGTAGCGACGAGCAGTACTTC. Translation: CASSFGLGSDEQYF.

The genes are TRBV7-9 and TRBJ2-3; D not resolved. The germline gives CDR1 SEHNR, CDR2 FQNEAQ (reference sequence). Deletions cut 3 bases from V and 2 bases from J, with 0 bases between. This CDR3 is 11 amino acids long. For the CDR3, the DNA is TGTGCCAGCAGCTTCACAGATACGCAGTATTTT. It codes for CASSFTDTQYF.

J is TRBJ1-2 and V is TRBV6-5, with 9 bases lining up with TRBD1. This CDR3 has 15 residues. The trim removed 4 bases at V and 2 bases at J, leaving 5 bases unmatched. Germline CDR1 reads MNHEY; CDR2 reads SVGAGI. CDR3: CASSLGGTGNYGYTF. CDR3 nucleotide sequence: TGTGCCAGCAGTTTGGGAGGGACAGGGAACTATGGCTACACCTTC.

The CDR3 DNA reads as TGTGCCAGCAGCGTAGCTGGAGGGGACAATGAGCAGTTCTTC. This gives the protein CASSVAGGDNEQFF. This chain uses TRBV9 with TRBJ2-1, with D maybe TRBD2 (6 bases). Germline V gene sequence: CDR1 SGDLS, CDR2 YYNGEE. The CDR3 loop spans 14 amino acids. The V gene lost 0 bases and the J gene lost 5 bases, with 9 bases spanning the gap.

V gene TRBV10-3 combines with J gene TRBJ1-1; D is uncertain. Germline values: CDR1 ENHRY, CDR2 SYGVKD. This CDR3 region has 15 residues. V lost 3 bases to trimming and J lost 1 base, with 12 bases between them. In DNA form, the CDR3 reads TGTGCCATCAGTGAAACTGGCAGGCCGAACACTGAAGCTTTCTTT. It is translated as CAISETGRPNTEAFF.

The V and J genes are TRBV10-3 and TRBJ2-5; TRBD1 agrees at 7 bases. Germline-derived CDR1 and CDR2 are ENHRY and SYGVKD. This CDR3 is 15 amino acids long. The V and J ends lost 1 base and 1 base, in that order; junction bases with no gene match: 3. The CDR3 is CAISEFRDSQETQYF. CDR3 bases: TGTGCCATCAGTGAGTTCCGGGACAGCCAAGAGACCCAGTACTTC.

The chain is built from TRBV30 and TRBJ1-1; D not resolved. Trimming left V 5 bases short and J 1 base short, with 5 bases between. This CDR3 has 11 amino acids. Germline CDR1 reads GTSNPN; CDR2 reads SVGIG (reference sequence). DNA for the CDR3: TGTGCCTGGTCTAGGAACACTGAAGCTTTCTTT. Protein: CAWSRNTEAFF.

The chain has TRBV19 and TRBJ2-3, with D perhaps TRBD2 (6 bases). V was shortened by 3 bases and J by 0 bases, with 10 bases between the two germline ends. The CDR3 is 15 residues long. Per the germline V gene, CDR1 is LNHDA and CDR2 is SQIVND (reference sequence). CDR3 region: CASSMGLLSTDTQYF. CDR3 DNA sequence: TGTGCCAGTAGTATGGGACTTCTAAGCACAGATACGCAGTATTTT.

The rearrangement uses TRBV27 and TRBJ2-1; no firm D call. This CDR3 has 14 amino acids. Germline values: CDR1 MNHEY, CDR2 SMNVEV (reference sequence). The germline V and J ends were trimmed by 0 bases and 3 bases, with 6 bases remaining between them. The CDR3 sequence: CASSLSGSYNEQFF. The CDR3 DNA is TGTGCCAGCAGTTTATCGGGCAGCTACAATGAGCAGTTCTTC.

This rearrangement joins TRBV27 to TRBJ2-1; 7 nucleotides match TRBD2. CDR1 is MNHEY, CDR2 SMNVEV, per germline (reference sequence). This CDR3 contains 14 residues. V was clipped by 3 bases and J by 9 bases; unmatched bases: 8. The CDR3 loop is CASSFSTSGTEQFF. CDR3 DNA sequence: TGTGCCAGCAGTTTTTCGACCAGCGGGACTGAGCAGTTCTTC.

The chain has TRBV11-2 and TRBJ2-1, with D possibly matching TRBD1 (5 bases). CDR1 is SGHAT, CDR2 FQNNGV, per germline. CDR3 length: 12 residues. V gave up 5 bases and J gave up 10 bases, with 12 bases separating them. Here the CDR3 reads CASSILAGEQFF. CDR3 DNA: TGTGCCAGCAGCATATTAGCAGGGGAGCAGTTCTTC.

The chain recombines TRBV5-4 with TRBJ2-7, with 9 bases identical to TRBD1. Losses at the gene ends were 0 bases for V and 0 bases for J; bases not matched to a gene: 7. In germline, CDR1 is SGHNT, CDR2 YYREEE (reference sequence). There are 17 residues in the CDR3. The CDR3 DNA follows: TGTGCCAGCAGCTTGGTAACCGGGACAGGGTACTCCTACGAGCAGTACTTC. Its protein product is CASSLVTGTGYSYEQYF.

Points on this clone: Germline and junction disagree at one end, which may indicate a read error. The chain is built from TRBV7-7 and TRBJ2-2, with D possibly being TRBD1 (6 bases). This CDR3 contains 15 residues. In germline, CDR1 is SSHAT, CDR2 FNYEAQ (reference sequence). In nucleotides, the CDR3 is TGTGCTAGCAGCTTAGCAATCGGACAGACCGGGGAGCTGTTTTTT. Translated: CASSLAIGQTGELFF.

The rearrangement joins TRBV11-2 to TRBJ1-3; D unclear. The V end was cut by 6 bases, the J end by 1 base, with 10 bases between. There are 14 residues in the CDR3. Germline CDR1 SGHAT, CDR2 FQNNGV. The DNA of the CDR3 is TGTGCCAGCAGTAGCCGGCTTTCTGGAAACACCATATATTTT. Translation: CASSSRLSGNTIYF.

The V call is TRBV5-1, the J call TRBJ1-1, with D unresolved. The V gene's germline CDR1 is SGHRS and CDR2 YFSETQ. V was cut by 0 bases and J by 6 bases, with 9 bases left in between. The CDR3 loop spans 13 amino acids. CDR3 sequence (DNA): TGCGCCAGCAGCTTGGGGGTAACAGCTGAAGCTTTCTTT. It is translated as CASSLGVTAEAFF.

This CDR3 reads CASSQVRTGYTEAFF. The DNA for the CDR3 is TGCGCCAGCAGCCAAGTCAGGACAGGCTACACTGAAGCTTTCTTT. The rearrangement uses TRBV4-1 and TRBJ1-1, with 7 bases matching TRBD1. With V trimmed by 1 base and J by 3 bases, 5 bases remained unmatched. The germline gives CDR1 MGHRA, CDR2 YSYEKL. CDR3 length equals 15 residues.

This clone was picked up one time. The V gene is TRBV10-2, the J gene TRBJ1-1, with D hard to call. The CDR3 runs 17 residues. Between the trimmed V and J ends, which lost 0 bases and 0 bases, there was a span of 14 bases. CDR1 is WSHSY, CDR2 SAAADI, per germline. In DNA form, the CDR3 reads TGCGCCAGCAGTGAGTCCTACGGCAGTGACATGAACACTGAAGCTTTCTTT. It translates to CASSESYGSDMNTEAFF.

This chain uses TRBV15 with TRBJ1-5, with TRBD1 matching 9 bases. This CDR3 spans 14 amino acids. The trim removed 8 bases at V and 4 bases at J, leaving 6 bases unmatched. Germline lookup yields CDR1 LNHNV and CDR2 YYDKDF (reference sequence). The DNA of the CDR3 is TGTGCCACCGGGTCGGGACAGGGAAATCAGCCCCAGCATTTT. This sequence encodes CATGSGQGNQPQHF.

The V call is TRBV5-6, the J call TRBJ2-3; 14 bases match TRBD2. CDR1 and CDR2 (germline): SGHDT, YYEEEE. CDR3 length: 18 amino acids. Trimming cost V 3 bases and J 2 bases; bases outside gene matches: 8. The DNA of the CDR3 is TGTGCCAGCAGCTGGGGACTAGCGGGAGATCCTATCACAGATACGCAGTATTTT. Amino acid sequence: CASSWGLAGDPITDTQYF.

The CDR3 sequence: CASSEDRGRITEAFF. The CDR3 region has the DNA TGTGCCAGCAGTGAAGACAGGGGGCGGATCACTGAAGCTTTCTTT. The chain couples TRBV2 to TRBJ1-1, with 9 bases aligning to TRBD1. After removal of 1 base from V and 4 bases from J, the junction contained 4 bases not matched to a gene. Per the germline V gene, CDR1 is SNHLY and CDR2 is FYNNEI. This CDR3 spans 15 amino acids.

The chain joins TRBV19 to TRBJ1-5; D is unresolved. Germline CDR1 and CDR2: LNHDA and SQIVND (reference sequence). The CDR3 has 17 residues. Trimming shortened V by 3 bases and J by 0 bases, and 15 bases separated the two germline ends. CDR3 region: CASSIPRQVNSNQPQHF. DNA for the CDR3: TGTGCCAGTAGTATCCCCCGGCAGGTCAATAGCAATCAGCCCCAGCATTTT.

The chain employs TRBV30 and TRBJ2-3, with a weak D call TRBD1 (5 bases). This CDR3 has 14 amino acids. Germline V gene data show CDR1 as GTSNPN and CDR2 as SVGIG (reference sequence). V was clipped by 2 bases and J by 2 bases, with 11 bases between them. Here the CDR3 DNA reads TGTGCCTGGAGTTTACAGGAGTCCACAGATACGCAGTATTTT. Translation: CAWSLQESTDTQYF.

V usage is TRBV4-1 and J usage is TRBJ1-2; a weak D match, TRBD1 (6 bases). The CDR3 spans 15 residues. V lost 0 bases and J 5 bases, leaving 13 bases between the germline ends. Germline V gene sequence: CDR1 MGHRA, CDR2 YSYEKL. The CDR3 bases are TGCGCCAGCAGCCAAGATCTTGAGGGGGGGTATGGCTACACCTTC. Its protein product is CASSQDLEGGYGYTF.